The 8 T cell receptor beta chains below come from one sample, sequenced in a study of beta chain features in type 1 diabetes. General observations from the study: People with Type 1 diabetes carried modestly yet significantly shorter TCRB CDR3s in all four CD4+ subsets.

Their antigen targets remain unknown. Reverse transcribing all isolated RNA meant expressed TCRB transcripts were sequenced. Profiling relied on immunoSEQ multiplex PCR, and the TCRdb table lists in-frame clones only, not all of them. The table has some 110,000 clones, over 15% seen once; the top ten hold approximately 2.3%. The sample was central memory CD4+ T cells from blood. The receptors derive from a man aged 25-45 years with type 1 diabetes.

This clone has more than one count but fewer than ten. This sequence joins TRBV7-2 and TRBJ2-2; TRBD2 might be the D (5 bases). The CDR3 runs to 17 residues. V lost 6 bases, J lost 0 bases, and 17 bases lay in between. Germline V gene lookup returns CDR1 SGHTA and CDR2 FQGNSA. DNA of the CDR3: TGTGCCAGCAGTCTAAGAGCGGCGGTCCCGAACACCGGGGAGCTGTTTTTT. It is translated as CASSLRAAVPNTGELFF.

In its sample, this clone was seen many times. The V and J genes are TRBV27 and TRBJ2-3; D is unclear. This CDR3 comprises 14 residues. From germline, CDR1 is MNHEY and CDR2 SMNVEV (reference sequence). With 4 bases removed from V and 0 bases from J, the gap between germline ends came to 8 bases. CDR3 bases: TGTGCCAGCAGTTCAACAGCGAGCACAGATACGCAGTATTTT. Its translation: CASSSTASTDTQYF.

V gene TRBV4-2 combines with J gene TRBJ2-5; D not certain. Germline V CDR1 and CDR2: LGHNA, YNFKEQ. This CDR3 comprises 12 residues. V dropped 1 base and J dropped 4 bases, with 4 bases sitting between them. CDR3 sequence reads: CASSQGGETQYF. The CDR3 DNA sequence: TGTGCCAGCAGCCAAGGAGGAGAGACCCAGTACTTC.

The V gene is TRBV19, the J gene TRBJ1-2, with D possibly matching TRBD1 (5 bases). The germline gives CDR1 LNHDA, CDR2 SQIVND (reference sequence). This CDR3 has 12 residues. Trimming pared 5 bases from V and 6 bases from J, leaving 10 bases between. The CDR3 region has the DNA TGTGCCAGTAGTCCTAGGGGTGATGGCTACACCTTC. Its protein product is CASSPRGDGYTF.

This clone was seen a handful of times. The rearrangement uses TRBV10-3 and TRBJ2-1, with D possibly being TRBD2 (6 bases). Germline V gene data show CDR1 as ENHRY and CDR2 as SYGVKD. This CDR3 is built from 14 residues. Trimming took 6 bases from V and 4 from J, leaving 13 bases between them. The CDR3 region has the DNA TGTGCCATCAGCGGTTCCGGGACTTACAATGAGCAGTTCTTC. It specifies CAISGSGTYNEQFF.

This chain links TRBV7-9 with TRBJ1-5; D gene uncertain. The ends were cut back, 1 base at V and 5 bases at J, with 6 bases in the middle. The germline V gene encodes CDR1 SEHNR and CDR2 FQNEAQ (reference sequence). This CDR3 is built from 13 residues. CDR3 nucleotides: TGTGCCAGCAGCTTAGGGCAGCATCAGCCCCAGCATTTT. Protein sequence: CASSLGQHQPQHF.

This chain links TRBV7-2 with TRBJ2-2; D gene ambiguous. V dropped 4 bases and J dropped 1 base, with 7 bases sitting between them. The germline V gene has CDR1 SGHTA and CDR2 FQGNSA. CDR3 length equals 14 residues. CDR3 region: CASSSPWNTGELFF. As DNA, the CDR3 is TGTGCCAGCAGCTCCCCCTGGAACACCGGGGAGCTGTTTTTT.

Only a few counts were recorded for this clone. This chain links TRBV30 with TRBJ2-7; D gene ambiguous. The CDR3 sequence is 12 residues long. The V gene lost 2 bases and the J gene lost 2 bases, with 7 bases spanning the gap. The V gene's germline CDR1 is GTSNPN and CDR2 SVGIG (reference sequence). This CDR3 reads CAWSPKTYEQYF. CDR3 DNA sequence: TGTGCCTGGAGTCCAAAGACCTACGAGCAGTACTTC.